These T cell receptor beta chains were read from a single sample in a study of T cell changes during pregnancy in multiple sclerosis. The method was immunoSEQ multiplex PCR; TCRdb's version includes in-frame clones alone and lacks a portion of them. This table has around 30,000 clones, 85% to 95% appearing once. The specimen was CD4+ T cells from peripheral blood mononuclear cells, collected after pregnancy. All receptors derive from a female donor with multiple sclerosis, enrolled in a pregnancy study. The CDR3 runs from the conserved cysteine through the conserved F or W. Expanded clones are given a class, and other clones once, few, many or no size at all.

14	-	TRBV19	CASGKGQGTGEQYF
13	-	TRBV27	CASTRTHNTEAFF
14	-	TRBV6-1	CASSPSAGGTGYTF
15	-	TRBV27	CASSLRTGFNTEAFF
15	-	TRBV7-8	CASSRDRGGTGELFF
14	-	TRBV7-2	CASSMSQGSDEQYF
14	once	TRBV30	CAWSPGPTLNEQFF
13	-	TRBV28	CASSVEDNSPLHF
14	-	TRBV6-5	CATTPSGQGGKLFF
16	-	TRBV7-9	CASSRLQGAKGDGYTF
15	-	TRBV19	CASSVTGSPHYGYTF
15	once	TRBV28	CASRHGQVSFYGYTF
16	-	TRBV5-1	CASSLGISLAPEKLFF
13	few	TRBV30	CAWSLGAGTEAFF
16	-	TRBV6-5	CASSYSGTSISYEQYF
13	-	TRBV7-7	CASSLDSNNEQFF
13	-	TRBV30	CAWTRQASLEAFF
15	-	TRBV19	CASKRAGSRPGELFF
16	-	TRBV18	CASSPQPGQVNQPQHF
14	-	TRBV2	CASSEGLTGYEQYF
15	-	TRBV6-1	CASSPGTSGHNEQFF
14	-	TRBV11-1	CASSVGTAQEKLFF
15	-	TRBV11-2	CASSPGQGDLETQYF
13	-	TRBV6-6	CASSYEGSYGYTF
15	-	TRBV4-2	CASSTGTDSYYGYTF
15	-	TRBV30	CAWMGQGSGNQPQHF
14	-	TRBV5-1	CASSFTSGHYEQYF
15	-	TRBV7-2	CASSSKLGGAGGYTF
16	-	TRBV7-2	CASSPRTGGLNYGYTF
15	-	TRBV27	CASSLTGPGNYGYTF
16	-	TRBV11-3	CASQTSSATNTGELFF
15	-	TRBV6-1	CASSVGRQVTDTQYF
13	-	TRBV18	CASSPPGDTEAFF
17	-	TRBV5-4	CASSRGGDRADTDTQYF
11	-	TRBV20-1	CSAAGRPEAFF
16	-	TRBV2	CASTEFAVLSSYEQYF
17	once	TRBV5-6	CASSQNRDRGYTDTQYF
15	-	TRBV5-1	CASSLEGEANEKLFF
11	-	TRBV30	CAWSVGGVAFF
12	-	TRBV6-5	CASYDSPYEQYF
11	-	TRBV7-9	CASSIRETQYF
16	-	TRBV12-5	CASGLVWDRGKNIQYF
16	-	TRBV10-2	CASSESAGGGWETQYF
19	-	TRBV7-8	CASSLPRRGGLSGANVLTF
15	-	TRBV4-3	CASSQDAQNSIKAFF
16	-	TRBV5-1	CASSAAPGQGRSGYTF